Below are 9 T cell receptor beta chains sequenced from a single sample in a study of blood T cell repertoires in COVID-19. Data came from immunoSEQ multiplex PCR; TCRdb stores just in-frame clones and leaves some out. The profile shows about 280,000 clones, roughly 86% of them singletons. Material for sequencing was peripheral blood. The receptors originated from a woman younger than 45 with COVID-19, enrolled during active disease.

This chain connects TRBV15 to TRBJ2-1, with 7 nucleotides matching TRBD2. CDR3 length: 14 residues. Germline-derived CDR1 and CDR2 are LNHNV and YYDKDF (reference sequence). The trim removed 1 base at V and 9 bases at J, leaving 6 bases unmatched. CDR3 DNA sequence: TGTGCCACCAGCAGAGGGGCCCGGGGGGTTGAGCAGTTCTTC. Translated, it gives CATSRGARGVEQFF.

The chain has TRBV3-1 (or the pseudogene TRBV3-2) and TRBJ1-6; possibly TRBD1 for D (5 bases). The germline CDR1 and CDR2 sequences are LGHDT and YNNKEL (reference sequence). V was cut by 0 bases and J by 14 bases, with 8 bases left in between. There are 12 residues in the CDR3. The CDR3 bases are TGTGCCAGCAGCCAAGAGGGGGGGGCCCTCCACTTT. It encodes CASSQEGGALHF.

The V gene is TRBV28, the J gene TRBJ1-5, with 7 bases fitting TRBD1. The CDR3 is 15 residues long. Germline V lookup: CDR1 MDHEN, CDR2 SYDVKM. V lost 5 bases to trimming and J lost 7 bases; unmatched junction nucleotides: 11. For the CDR3, the DNA is TGTGCCAGCAGTAGCGACAGGGAAAACGGACAGCCCCAGCATTTT. It translates to CASSSDRENGQPQHF.

The rearrangement uses TRBV5-5 and TRBJ1-2; D uncertain. CDR1 is SGHKS and CDR2 is YYEKEE in the germline V gene (reference sequence). V shed 1 base and J shed 0 bases, with 4 bases lying between them. The CDR3 has 13 residues. The CDR3 sequence is CASSLRANYGYTF. CDR3 nucleotide sequence: TGTGCCAGCAGCTTGAGAGCTAACTATGGCTACACCTTC. The variable domain in full, with the rest retrieved from reference TRBV5-5 and TRBJ1-2, is DAGVTQSPTHLIKTRGQQVTLRCSPISGHKSVSWYQQVLGQGPQFIFQYYEKEERGRGNFPDRFSARQFPNYSSELNVNALLLGDSALYLCASSLRANYGYTFGSGTRLTVV.

The rearrangement links TRBV29-1 to TRBJ2-1; D remains unclear. The CDR3 has 12 residues. Germline CDR1 and CDR2: SQVTM and ANQGSEA. Between the trimmed V and J ends, which lost 4 bases and 5 bases, there was a span of 9 bases. CDR3 amino acids: CSVGHENNEQFF. CDR3 coding DNA: TGCAGCGTTGGTCATGAGAACAATGAGCAGTTCTTC.

The J gene is TRBJ2-7, the V gene TRBV19; TRBD2 matches 10 bases. The V segment lost 7 bases and the J segment 1 base; nucleotides outside the gene matches: 4. Germline lookup yields CDR1 LNHDA and CDR2 SQIVND (reference sequence). The CDR3 loop spans 14 amino acids. The CDR3 bases are TGTGCCAGTATGGCTAGCGGGGGATCCTACGAGCAGTACTTC. It is translated as CASMASGGSYEQYF.

The CDR3, as DNA: TGCGCCAGCAGCCAATCATCCACAGATACGCAGTATTTT. Residues: CASSQSSTDTQYF. The chain couples TRBV4-1 to TRBJ2-3; D is uncertain. This CDR3 is 13 amino acids long. With 2 bases removed from V and 2 bases from J, the gap between germline ends came to 5 bases. The germline V gene has CDR1 MGHRA and CDR2 YSYEKL.

The V and J genes are TRBV7-9 and TRBJ1-3; TRBD1 might be the D (6 bases). V gave up 4 bases and J gave up 2 bases, with 15 bases separating them. The CDR3 contains 16 residues. Germline lookup yields CDR1 SEHNR and CDR2 FQNEAQ (reference sequence). The CDR3 here is CASSYPGGAAGNTIYF. The CDR3, as DNA: TGTGCCAGCAGCTACCCCGGGGGGGCAGCTGGAAACACCATATATTTT.

The chain uses TRBV7-2 and TRBJ2-7; D is unresolved. This CDR3 is 13 amino acids long. Trimming left V 6 bases short and J 4 bases short, with 13 bases between. Germline lookup yields CDR1 SGHTA and CDR2 FQGNSA. The CDR3 coding sequence is TGTGCCAGCAGTTACTTCCCCCTGTACGAGCAGTACTTC. It encodes CASSYFPLYEQYF.